This T cell receptor (beta chain) was sequenced during a study of early T cells in non-severe SARS-CoV-2 infection. As for the study in general: Bulk RNA from unsorted whole blood was sequenced; chains were unpaired.

The germline gives CDR1 SGHTA, CDR2 FQGTGA. V lost 5 bases and J 3 bases, leaving 18 bases between the germline ends. There are 16 residues in the CDR3. TCRdb independently ran MiXCR on the 5' RACE reads; one entry per CDR3 protein. This sample yields more than 95,000 distinct CDR3 sequences, of which 15% are seen a single time; around a fifth belongs to the top ten. This clonotype has a count of ten or more. The receptor was derived from an adult who was a healthcare worker with PCR-confirmed SARS-CoV-2 infection or an uninfected control (not recorded which). V is TRBV7-3 and J is TRBJ2-3; D is perhaps TRBD2 (6 bases). Sequenced input: whole blood. Written as DNA, the CDR3 is TGTGCCAGCAGCCCCCGGACGGGGGTGGGAACAGATACGCAGTATTTT. It encodes CASSPRTGVGTDTQYF.